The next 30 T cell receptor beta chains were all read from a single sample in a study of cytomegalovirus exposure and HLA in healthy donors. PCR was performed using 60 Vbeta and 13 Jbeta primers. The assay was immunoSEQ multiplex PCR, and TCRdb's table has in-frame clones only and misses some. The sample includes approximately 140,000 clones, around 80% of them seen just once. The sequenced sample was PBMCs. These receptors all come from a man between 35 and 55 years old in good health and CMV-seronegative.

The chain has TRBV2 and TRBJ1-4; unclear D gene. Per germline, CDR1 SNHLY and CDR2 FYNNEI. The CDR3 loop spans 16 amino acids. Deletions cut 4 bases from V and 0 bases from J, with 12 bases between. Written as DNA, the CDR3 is TGTGCCAGCAGTGGTAGTGGTTTGTCAACTAATGAAAAACTGTTTTTT. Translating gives CASSGSGLSTNEKLFF.

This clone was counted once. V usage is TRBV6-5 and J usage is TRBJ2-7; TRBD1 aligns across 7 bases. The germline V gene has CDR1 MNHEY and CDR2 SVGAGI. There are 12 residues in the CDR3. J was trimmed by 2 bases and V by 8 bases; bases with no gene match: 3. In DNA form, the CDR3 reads TGTGCCAGCCTCGGGACAGCCTACGAGCAGTACTTC. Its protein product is CASLGTAYEQYF.

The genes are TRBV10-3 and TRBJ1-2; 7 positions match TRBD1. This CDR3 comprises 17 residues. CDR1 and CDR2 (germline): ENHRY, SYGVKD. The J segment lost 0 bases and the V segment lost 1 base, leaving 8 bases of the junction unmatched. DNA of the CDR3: TGTGCCATCAGTGAGTTTTCGGGACAGCGAGCTAACTATGGCTACACCTTC. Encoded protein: CAISEFSGQRANYGYTF.

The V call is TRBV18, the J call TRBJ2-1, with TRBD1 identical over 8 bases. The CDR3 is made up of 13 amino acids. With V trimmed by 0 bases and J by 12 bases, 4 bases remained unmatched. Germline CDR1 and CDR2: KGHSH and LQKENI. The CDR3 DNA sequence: TGTGCCAGCTCACCACCTTCGGGACAGGTGCAGTTCTTC. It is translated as CASSPPSGQVQFF.

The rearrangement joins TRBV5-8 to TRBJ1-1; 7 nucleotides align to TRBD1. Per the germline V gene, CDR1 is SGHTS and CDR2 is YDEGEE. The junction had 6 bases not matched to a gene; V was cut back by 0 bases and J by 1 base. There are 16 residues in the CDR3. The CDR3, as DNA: TGTGCCAGCAGCTTGGATTTAGACAGGGCGAACACTGAAGCTTTCTTT. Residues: CASSLDLDRANTEAFF. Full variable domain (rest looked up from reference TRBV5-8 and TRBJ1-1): EAGVTQSPTHLIKTRGQQATLRCSPISGHTSVYWYQQALGLGLQFLLWYDEGEERNRGNFPPRFSGRQFPNYSSELNVNALELEDSALYLCASSLDLDRANTEAFFGQGTRLTVV.

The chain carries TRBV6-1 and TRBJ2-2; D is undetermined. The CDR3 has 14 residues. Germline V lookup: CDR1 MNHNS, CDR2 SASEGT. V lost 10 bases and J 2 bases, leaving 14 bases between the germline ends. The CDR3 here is CAILVPANTGELFF. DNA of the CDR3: TGTGCCATCCTAGTACCAGCAAACACCGGGGAGCTGTTTTTT.

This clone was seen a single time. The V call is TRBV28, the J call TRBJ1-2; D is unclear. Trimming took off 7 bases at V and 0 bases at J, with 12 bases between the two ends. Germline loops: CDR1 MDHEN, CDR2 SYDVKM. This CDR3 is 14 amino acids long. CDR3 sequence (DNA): TGTGCCAGCATCCCGGGTCCGGCTAACTATGGCTACACCTTC. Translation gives CASIPGPANYGYTF.

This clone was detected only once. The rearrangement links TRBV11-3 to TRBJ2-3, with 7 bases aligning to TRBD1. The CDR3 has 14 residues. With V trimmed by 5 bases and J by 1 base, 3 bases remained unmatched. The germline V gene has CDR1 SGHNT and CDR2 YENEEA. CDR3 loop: CASSRDSRTDTQYF. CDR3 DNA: TGTGCCAGCAGCAGGGACAGTCGCACAGATACGCAGTATTTT.

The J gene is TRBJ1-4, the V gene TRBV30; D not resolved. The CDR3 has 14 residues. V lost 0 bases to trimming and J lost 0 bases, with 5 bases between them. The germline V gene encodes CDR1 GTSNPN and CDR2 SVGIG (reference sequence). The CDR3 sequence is CAWSVRATNEKLFF. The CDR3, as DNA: TGTGCCTGGAGTGTACGCGCAACTAATGAAAAACTGTTTTTT.

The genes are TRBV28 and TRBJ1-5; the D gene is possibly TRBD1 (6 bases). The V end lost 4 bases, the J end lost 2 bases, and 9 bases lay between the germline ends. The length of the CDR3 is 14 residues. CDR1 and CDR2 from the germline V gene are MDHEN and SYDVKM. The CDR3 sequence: CASSSGGGNQPQHF. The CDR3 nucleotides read TGTGCCAGCAGTTCGGGGGGCGGCAATCAGCCCCAGCATTTT.

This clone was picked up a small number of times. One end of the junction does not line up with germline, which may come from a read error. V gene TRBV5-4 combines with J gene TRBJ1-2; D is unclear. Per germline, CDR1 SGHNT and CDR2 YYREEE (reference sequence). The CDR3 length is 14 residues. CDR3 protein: CASSLAIANSGYTF. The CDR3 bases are TGTGCCAGCAGCTTAGCGATAGCCAACTCTGGCTACACCTTC. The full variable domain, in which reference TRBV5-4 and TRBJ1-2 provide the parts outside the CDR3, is ETGVTQSPTHLIKTRGQQVTLRCSSQSGHNTVSWYQQALGQGPQFIFQYYREEENGRGNFPPRFSGLQFPNYSSELNVNALELDDSALYLCASSLAIANSGYTFGSGTRLTVV.

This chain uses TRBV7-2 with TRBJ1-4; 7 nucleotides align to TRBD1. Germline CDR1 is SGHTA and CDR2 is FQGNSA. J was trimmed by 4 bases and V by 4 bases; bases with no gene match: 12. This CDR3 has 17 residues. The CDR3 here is CASSSRVRDSHNEKLFF. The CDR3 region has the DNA TGTGCCAGCAGCTCACGCGTTCGGGACAGCCATAATGAAAAACTGTTTTTT.

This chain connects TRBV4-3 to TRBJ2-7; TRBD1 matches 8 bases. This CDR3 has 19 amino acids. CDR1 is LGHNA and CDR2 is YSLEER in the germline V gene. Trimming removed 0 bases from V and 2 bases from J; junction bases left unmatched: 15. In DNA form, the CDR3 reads TGCGCCAGCAGCCAAGATTCGGCGGGACCGGGACAGGTACCCTACGAGCAGTACTTC. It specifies CASSQDSAGPGQVPYEQYF.

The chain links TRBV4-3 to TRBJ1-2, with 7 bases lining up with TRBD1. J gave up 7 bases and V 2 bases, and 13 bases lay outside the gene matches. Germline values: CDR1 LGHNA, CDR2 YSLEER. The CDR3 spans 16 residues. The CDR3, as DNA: TGCGCCAGCAGCCAAAACACAGGGGTCGCTGAGGGTGGCTACACCTTC. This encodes CASSQNTGVAEGGYTF.

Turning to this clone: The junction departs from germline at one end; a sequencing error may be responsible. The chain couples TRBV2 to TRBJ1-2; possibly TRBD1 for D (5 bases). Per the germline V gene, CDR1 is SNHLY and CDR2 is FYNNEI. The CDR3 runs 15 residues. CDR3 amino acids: CASIVTRDGFYVYTF. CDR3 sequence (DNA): TGTGCCAGCATCGTTACCAGGGATGGATTCTATGTCTACACCTTC.

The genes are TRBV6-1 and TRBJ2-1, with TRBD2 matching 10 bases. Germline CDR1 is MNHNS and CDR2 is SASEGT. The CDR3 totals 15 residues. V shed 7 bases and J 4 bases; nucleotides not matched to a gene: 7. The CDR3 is CASTASGGFYNEQFF. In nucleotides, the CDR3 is TGTGCCAGCACGGCTAGCGGGGGATTTTACAATGAGCAGTTCTTC.

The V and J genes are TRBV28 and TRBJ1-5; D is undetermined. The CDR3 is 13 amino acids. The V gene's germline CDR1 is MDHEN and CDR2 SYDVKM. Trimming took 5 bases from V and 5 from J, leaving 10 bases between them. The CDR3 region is CASSPRPDQPQHF. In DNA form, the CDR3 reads TGTGCCAGCAGTCCTAGACCCGATCAGCCCCAGCATTTT.

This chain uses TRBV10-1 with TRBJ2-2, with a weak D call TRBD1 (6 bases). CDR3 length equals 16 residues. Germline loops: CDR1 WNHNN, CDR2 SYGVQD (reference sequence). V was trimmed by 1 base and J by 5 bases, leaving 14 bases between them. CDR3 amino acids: CASSELRGLGTGELFF. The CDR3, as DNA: TGCGCCAGCAGTGAGTTGAGGGGGTTGGGGACCGGGGAGCTGTTTTTT.

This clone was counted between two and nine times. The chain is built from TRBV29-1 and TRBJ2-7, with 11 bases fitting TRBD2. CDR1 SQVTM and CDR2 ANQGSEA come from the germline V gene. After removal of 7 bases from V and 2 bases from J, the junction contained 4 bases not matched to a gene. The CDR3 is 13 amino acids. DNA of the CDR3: TGCAGCGGGACTAGCGGGTTTCCCTACGAGCAGTACTTC. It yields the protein CSGTSGFPYEQYF.

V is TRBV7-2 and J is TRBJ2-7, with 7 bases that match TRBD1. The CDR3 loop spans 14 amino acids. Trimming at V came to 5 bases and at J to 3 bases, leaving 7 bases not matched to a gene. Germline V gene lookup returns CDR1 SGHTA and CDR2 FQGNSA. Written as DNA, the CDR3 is TGTGCCAGCAGCCCGAGGACAGGAAACTACGAGCAGTACTTC. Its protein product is CASSPRTGNYEQYF. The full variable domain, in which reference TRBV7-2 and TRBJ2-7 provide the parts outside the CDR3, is GAGVSQSPSNKVTEKGKDVELRCDPISGHTALYWYRQSLGQGLEFLIYFQGNSAPDKSGLPSDRFSAERTGGSVSTLTIQRTQQEDSAVYLCASSPRTGNYEQYFGPGTRLTVT.

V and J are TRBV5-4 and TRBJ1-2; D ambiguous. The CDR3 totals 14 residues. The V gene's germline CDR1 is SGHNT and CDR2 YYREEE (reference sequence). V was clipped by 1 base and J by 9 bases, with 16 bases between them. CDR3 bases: TGTGCCAGCAGCTTGTTATCGGACGCGACTAGCTACACCTTC. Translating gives CASSLLSDATSYTF. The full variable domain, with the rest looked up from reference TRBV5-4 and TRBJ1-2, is ETGVTQSPTHLIKTRGQQVTLRCSSQSGHNTVSWYQQALGQGPQFIFQYYREEENGRGNFPPRFSGLQFPNYSSELNVNALELDDSALYLCASSLLSDATSYTFGSGTRLTVV.

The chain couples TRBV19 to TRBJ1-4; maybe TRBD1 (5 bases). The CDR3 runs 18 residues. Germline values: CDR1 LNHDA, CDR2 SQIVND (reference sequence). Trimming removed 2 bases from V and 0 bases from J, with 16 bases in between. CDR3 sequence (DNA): TGTGCCAGTAGTATATACCCCCTCAGGGATGCAACTAATGAAAAACTGTTTTTT. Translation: CASSIYPLRDATNEKLFF.

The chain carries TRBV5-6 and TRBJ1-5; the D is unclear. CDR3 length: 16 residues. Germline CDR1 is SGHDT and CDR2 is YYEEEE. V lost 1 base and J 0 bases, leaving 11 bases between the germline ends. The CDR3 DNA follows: TGTGCCAGCAGCTTGAGCGCGGGATATAGCAATCAGCCCCAGCATTTT. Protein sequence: CASSLSAGYSNQPQHF.

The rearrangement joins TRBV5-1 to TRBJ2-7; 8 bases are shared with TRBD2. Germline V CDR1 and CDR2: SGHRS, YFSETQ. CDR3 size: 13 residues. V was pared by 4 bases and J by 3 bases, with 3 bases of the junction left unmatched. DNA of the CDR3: TGCGCCAGCAGCCCGGGAGGGAACTACGAGCAGTACTTC. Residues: CASSPGGNYEQYF.

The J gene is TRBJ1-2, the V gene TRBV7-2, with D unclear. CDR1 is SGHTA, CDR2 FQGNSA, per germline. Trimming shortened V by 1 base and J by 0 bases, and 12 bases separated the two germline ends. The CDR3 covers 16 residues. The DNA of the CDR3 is TGTGCCAGCAGCTTAGTTGGAGGACGGACTAACTATGGCTACACCTTC. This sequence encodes CASSLVGGRTNYGYTF.

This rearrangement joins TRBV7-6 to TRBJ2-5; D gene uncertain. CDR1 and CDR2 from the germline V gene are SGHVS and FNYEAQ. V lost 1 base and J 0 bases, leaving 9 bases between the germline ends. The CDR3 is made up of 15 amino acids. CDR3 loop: CASSLVAANQETQYF. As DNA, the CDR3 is TGTGCCAGCAGCTTAGTGGCGGCGAACCAAGAGACCCAGTACTTC.

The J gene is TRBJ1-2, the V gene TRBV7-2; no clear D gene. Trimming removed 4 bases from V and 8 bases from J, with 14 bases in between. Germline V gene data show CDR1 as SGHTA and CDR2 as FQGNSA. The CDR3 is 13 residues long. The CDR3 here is CASSSQTVRGYTF. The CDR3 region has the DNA TGTGCCAGCAGCTCCCAAACAGTAAGGGGCTACACCTTC.

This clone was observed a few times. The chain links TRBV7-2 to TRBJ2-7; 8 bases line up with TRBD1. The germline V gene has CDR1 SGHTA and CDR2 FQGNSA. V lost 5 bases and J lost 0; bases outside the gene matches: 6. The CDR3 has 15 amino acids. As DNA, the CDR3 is TGTGCCAGCAGCCGTCGGACAGGGAGCTCCTACGAGCAGTACTTC. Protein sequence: CASSRRTGSSYEQYF.

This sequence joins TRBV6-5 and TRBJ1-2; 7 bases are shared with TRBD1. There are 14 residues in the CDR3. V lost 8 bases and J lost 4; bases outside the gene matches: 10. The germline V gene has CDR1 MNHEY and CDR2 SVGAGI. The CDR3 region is CASHQGGSTYGYTF. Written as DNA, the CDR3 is TGTGCCAGCCATCAAGGGGGCAGCACCTATGGCTACACCTTC.

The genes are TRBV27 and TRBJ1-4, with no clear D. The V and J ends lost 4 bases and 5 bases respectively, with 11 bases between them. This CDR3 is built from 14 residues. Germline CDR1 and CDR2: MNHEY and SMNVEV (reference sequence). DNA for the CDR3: TGTGCCAGCAGTTCCCTCGACGGGAATGAAAAACTGTTTTTT. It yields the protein CASSSLDGNEKLFF.